Below, 23 T cell receptor beta chains from the same sample are listed, as sequenced in a study of blood T cell repertoires in COVID-19 (TCRdb year 2020). Library preparation employed the immunoSEQ multiplex PCR assay. TCRdb's version of the immuneACCESS table is confined to in-frame rearrangements and falls short of the full clone set. An unresolved V gene accounts for under half of the shortfall where checked; the remainder is of unknown origin. The sample table holds around 99,000 clones, of which about 89% were seen once. The ten largest clones capture 4.5% to 5% of the sample. Material: peripheral blood. The receptors here all came from a middle-aged man with active or convalescent COVID-19.

This clone was observed once. The chain is built from TRBV7-2 and TRBJ1-5; TRBD1 matches 9 bases. The CDR3 runs 13 residues. CDR1 and CDR2 (germline): SGHTA, FQGNSA. V trimming: 4 bases; J trimming: 10 bases; junction bases outside the gene matches: 5. CDR3 DNA: TGTGCCAGCAGCTGGGACAGGGACGGCCCCCAGCATTTT. Translation: CASSWDRDGPQHF.

CDR3 amino acids: CASSSSGSGTDTQYF. The CDR3 region has the DNA TGTGCCAGCAGTTCTAGCGGGAGTGGCACAGATACGCAGTATTTT. The rearrangement joins TRBV28 to TRBJ2-3; TRBD2 matches 10 bases. The germline gives CDR1 MDHEN, CDR2 SYDVKM. Unmatched junction bases numbered 2, after V lost 4 bases and J lost 1 base. CDR3 size: 15 residues.

The V and J genes are TRBV5-1 and TRBJ2-5, with TRBD2 matching 8 bases. The CDR3 loop spans 16 amino acids. J gave up 1 base and V 0 bases, and 5 bases lay outside the gene matches. Germline-derived CDR1 and CDR2 are SGHRS and YFSETQ. CDR3 DNA sequence: TGCGCCAGCAGCTTGGTTCTAGCGGGCAGCCAAGAGACCCAGTACTTC. Protein sequence: CASSLVLAGSQETQYF.

The J gene is TRBJ2-1, the V gene TRBV30, with 9 bases aligning to TRBD1. This CDR3 is 14 amino acids long. CDR1 GTSNPN and CDR2 SVGIG come from the germline V gene (reference sequence). The V and J ends lost 5 bases and 9 bases, in that order; junction bases with no gene match: 11. CDR3 sequence (DNA): TGTGCCTGGGGTCCCGGGACAGGGACGATTGAGCAGTTCTTC. It translates to CAWGPGTGTIEQFF.

This sequence joins TRBV28 and TRBJ1-2; TRBD1 matches 7 bases. V lost 2 bases, J lost 4 bases, and 10 bases stayed unmatched. Germline CDR1 and CDR2: MDHEN and SYDVKM. The CDR3 length is 16 residues. In nucleotides, the CDR3 is TGTGCCAGCAGTTTAAGAACAGGGGCCCCCCGCTATGGCTACACCTTC. Its translation is CASSLRTGAPRYGYTF.

The genes are TRBV5-8 and TRBJ2-3; D not resolved. Germline CDR1 is SGHTS and CDR2 is YDEGEE. V lost 4 bases and J lost 2, with 11 bases in between. The CDR3 totals 14 residues. The CDR3 nucleotides read TGTGCCAGCAGCCACCAGGATTACACAGATACGCAGTATTTT. Protein sequence: CASSHQDYTDTQYF.

The rearrangement joins TRBV19 to TRBJ2-1; maybe TRBD1 (5 bases). With 1 base removed from V and 0 bases from J, the gap between germline ends came to 7 bases. The CDR3 is 15 residues long. Germline CDR1 and CDR2: LNHDA and SQIVND (reference sequence). CDR3 nucleotide sequence: TGTGCCAGTAGTATAGGGCAGGGCTCCTACAATGAGCAGTTCTTC. As protein: CASSIGQGSYNEQFF.

This chain's CDR3 is CASSPSQGVEAFF. DNA for the CDR3: TGTGCCAGCTCACCTTCCCAGGGCGTTGAAGCTTTCTTT. The chain recombines TRBV18 with TRBJ1-1, with a weak D call TRBD1 (5 bases). Trimming left V 3 bases short and J 7 bases short, with 12 bases between. The CDR3 totals 13 residues. The V gene's germline CDR1 is KGHSH and CDR2 LQKENI.

The chain combines TRBV7-2 with TRBJ1-6, with D perhaps matching TRBD1 (5 bases). Germline-derived CDR1 and CDR2 are SGHTA and FQGNSA. The CDR3 spans 18 residues. V lost 5 bases and J 14 bases, leaving 31 bases between the germline ends. The CDR3 nucleotides are TGTGCCAGCAGCCCGATCGAGGGGCGGGAAGTACGGTTTGGATCCCTCCACTTT. Translation gives CASSPIEGREVRFGSLHF.

This chain joins TRBV6-5 and TRBJ2-1, with 7 bases matching TRBD2. Germline CDR1 and CDR2: MNHEY and SVGAGI. The CDR3 has 15 residues. Trimming cost V 0 bases and J 6 bases; bases outside gene matches: 5. DNA for the CDR3: TGTGCCAGCAGTTACTCGGGCGGGAGAGGCAATGAGCAGTTCTTC. This translates into CASSYSGGRGNEQFF.

This chain connects TRBV11-2 to TRBJ2-2; TRBD2 aligns across 7 bases. V trimming: 1 base; J trimming: 1 base; junction bases outside the gene matches: 3. CDR3 length: 16 residues. Germline V lookup: CDR1 SGHAT, CDR2 FQNNGV. The CDR3 DNA is TGTGCCAGCAGCTTAGCCGCTAGCGGGAACACCGGGGAGCTGTTTTTT. It translates to CASSLAASGNTGELFF.

V is TRBV2 and J is TRBJ2-7; 8 bases are shared with TRBD2. Trimming took 6 bases from V and 6 from J; bases not matched to a gene: 13. The CDR3 length is 15 residues. The germline CDR1 and CDR2 sequences are SNHLY and FYNNEI. CDR3 residues: CASRLGAGVSSEQYF. The CDR3 nucleotides read TGTGCCAGCAGGTTAGGAGCGGGAGTTAGTTCCGAGCAGTACTTC.

The J gene is TRBJ2-3, the V gene TRBV19, with 8 nucleotides matching TRBD1. The CDR3 spans 16 residues. J lost 2 bases, V lost 2 bases, and 6 bases had no gene match. Germline V gene sequence: CDR1 LNHDA, CDR2 SQIVND (reference sequence). The CDR3 region is CASSILAGGTTDTQYF. Here the CDR3 DNA reads TGTGCCAGTAGTATATTGGCAGGGGGCACCACAGATACGCAGTATTTT. Full variable domain (outside the CDR3, taken from reference TRBV19 and TRBJ2-3): DGGITQSPKYLFRKEGQNVTLSCEQNLNHDAMYWYRQDPGQGLRLIYYSQIVNDFQKGDIAEGYSVSREKKESFPLTVTSAQKNPTAFYLCASSILAGGTTDTQYFGPGTRLTVL.

This chain joins TRBV9 and TRBJ1-1; D uncertain. Germline CDR1 SGDLS, CDR2 YYNGEE. This CDR3 region has 16 residues. Trimming took 3 bases from V and 0 from J, leaving 15 bases between them. CDR3 bases: TGTGCCAGCAGCGGAGGTGCTTCAGCCCTGAACACTGAAGCTTTCTTT. Residues: CASSGGASALNTEAFF.

The chain links TRBV18 to TRBJ2-1; 8 bases are a match to TRBD2. The germline V gene has CDR1 KGHSH and CDR2 LQKENI. Unmatched junction bases numbered 17, after V lost 9 bases and J lost 10 bases. The CDR3 loop spans 15 amino acids. The CDR3 sequence: CASIGQAGVLEEQFF. The CDR3 nucleotides are TGTGCCAGTATAGGCCAAGCGGGAGTACTAGAGGAGCAGTTCTTC.

This chain joins TRBV12-3 or TRBV12-4 and TRBJ2-7; D remains ambiguous. V was trimmed by 2 bases and J by 3 bases, leaving 8 bases between them. The CDR3 extends over 13 amino acids. The CDR3 DNA follows: TGTGCCAGCAGTTTATGGCAAAACTACGAGCAGTACTTC. Translated, it gives CASSLWQNYEQYF.

This chain links TRBV5-1 with TRBJ2-5, with D possibly TRBD2 on 5 matching bases. The CDR3 covers 15 residues. The ends were cut back, 0 bases at V and 5 bases at J, with 14 bases in the middle. Germline V gene sequence: CDR1 SGHRS, CDR2 YFSETQ. The CDR3, as DNA: TGCGCCAGCAGCTTGGCCGGTGAGGGCCGGGAGACCCAGTACTTC. Protein: CASSLAGEGRETQYF.

DNA of the CDR3: TGCGCCAGCAGGAGACAACCGGGACAGGGTTTAGGAAACACCATATATTTT. Protein: CASRRQPGQGLGNTIYF. The chain links TRBV4-1 to TRBJ1-3, with 9 bases aligning to TRBD1. CDR3 size: 17 residues. With V trimmed by 6 bases and J by 4 bases, 13 bases remained unmatched. Germline CDR1 MGHRA, CDR2 YSYEKL.

V and J are TRBV11-3 and TRBJ2-1; D ambiguous. V dropped 2 bases and J dropped 7 bases, with 9 bases sitting between them. CDR3 length: 13 residues. Looked up from germline, CDR1 is SGHNT and CDR2 is YENEEA. The CDR3 is CASSLSSLNEQFF. The CDR3 nucleotides are TGTGCCAGCAGCTTATCAAGCCTGAATGAGCAGTTCTTC.

This clone was picked up a small number of times. This chain uses TRBV10-3 with TRBJ1-2; possible D gene TRBD1, 5 bases. Germline assignment: CDR1 ENHRY and CDR2 SYGVKD. V was pared by 3 bases and J by 4 bases, with 15 bases between. This CDR3 spans 15 amino acids. Written as DNA, the CDR3 is TGTGCCATCAGTGAAGAAGGGGTTAATAGCTATGGCTACACCTTC. Translating it yields CAISEEGVNSYGYTF.

The rearrangement links TRBV27 to TRBJ1-2, with 9 nucleotides matching TRBD1. This CDR3 comprises 17 residues. Trimming took 7 bases from V and 4 from J; bases not matched to a gene: 16. Germline V gene sequence: CDR1 MNHEY, CDR2 SMNVEV (reference sequence). The CDR3 loop is CASTSWAADRGLYGYTF. The CDR3 nucleotides read TGTGCCAGCACAAGTTGGGCCGCGGACAGGGGACTCTATGGCTACACCTTC.

This clone has only one observation. The gene calls are TRBV30 and TRBJ2-5; TRBD2 might be the D (6 bases). The CDR3 is 16 amino acids. V was trimmed by 3 bases and J by 4 bases, leaving 21 bases between them. Germline V lookup: CDR1 GTSNPN, CDR2 SVGIG (reference sequence). This CDR3 is CAWREGPWGPGETQYF. The CDR3 DNA reads TGTGCCTGGAGGGAGGGACCGTGGGGCCCGGGAGAGACCCAGTACTTC.

This sequence joins TRBV25-1 and TRBJ1-6, with TRBD1 matching over 9 bases. V shed 6 bases, J shed 10 bases, and the junction held 4 bases outside the gene matches. Germline CDR1 reads MGHDK; CDR2 reads SYGVNS. The CDR3 is 13 amino acids. This chain's CDR3 is CASSGTGKSPLHF. The CDR3 nucleotides are TGTGCCAGCAGCGGGACAGGGAAATCACCCCTCCACTTT.